This TCR beta chain emerged from a study of T cell repertoires in cytomegalovirus infection (dated by TCRdb to 2018 to 2020). Regarding the study in general: Because public TCR beta signatures pointed to carriage of CMV infection together with the matching HLA type, the HLA type of each donor mattered for the analysis. Broader findings and caveats from the paper: The ex vivo response was dominated by HLA-C-restricted CMV-specific TCR beta clonotypes, and the single most frequent clonotype in two of eight donors was supplied by these HLA-C-restricted clonotypes. In both this cohort and an independent approximately 400-donor cohort, the cumulative frequency of public TCR beta family members distinguished carriers of CMV infection plus the relevant HLA type.

In the case of this clonotype: Its antigen remains unidentified. Base quality data are lacking; no much larger clone is found one base away.

The sequencing machine was an Illumina HiSeq 1500. Using fastp at Q25 and MiXCR, TCRdb reprocessed the public reads and kept productive beta chains. Rows matching on CDR3 protein sequence are summarized as one entry with the most common DNA and genes. The sample table records more than 650,000 distinct CDR3 sequences; roughly 35% of these occur just once. Clones ranked in the top ten supply around 3% of the sample. Trimming takes 0 bases off V and 7 bases off J; junction bases not matched to a gene: 4. In the germline V gene (reference sequence), CDR1 corresponds to SGHNT and CDR2 to YYREEE. Measured from the cysteine to the phenylalanine, the CDR3 is 14 residues long. Only the CDR3 DNA is retained, 42 bases long and in frame from the first base.

The sample taken for sequencing was PBMCs. This sequence was found in a human donor in good health (CMV status not recorded). Some clones in this sample may be carry-over from other donors' samples. In this chain, TRBV5-4 is recombined with TRBJ1-1; the junction holds 9 bases that match TRBD1. The DNA sequence is given as TGTGCCAGCAGCTTGGACAGGGGGCTAAGTGAAGCTTTCTTT. Translation gives CASSLDRGLSEAFF.